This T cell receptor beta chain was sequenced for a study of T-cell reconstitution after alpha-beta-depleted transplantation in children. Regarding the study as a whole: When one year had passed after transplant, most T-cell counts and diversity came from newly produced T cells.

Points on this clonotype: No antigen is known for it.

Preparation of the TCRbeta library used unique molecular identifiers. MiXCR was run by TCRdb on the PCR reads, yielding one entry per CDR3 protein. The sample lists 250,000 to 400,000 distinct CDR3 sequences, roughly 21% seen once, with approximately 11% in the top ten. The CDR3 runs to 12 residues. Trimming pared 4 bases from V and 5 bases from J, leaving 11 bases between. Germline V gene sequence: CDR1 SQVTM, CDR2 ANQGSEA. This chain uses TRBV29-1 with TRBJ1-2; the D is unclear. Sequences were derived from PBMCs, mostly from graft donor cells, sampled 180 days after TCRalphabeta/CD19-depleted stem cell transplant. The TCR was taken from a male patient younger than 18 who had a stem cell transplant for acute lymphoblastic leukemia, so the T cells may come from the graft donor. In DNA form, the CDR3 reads TGCAGCGTTGGGATAGGAGGGTATGGCTACACCTTC. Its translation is CSVGIGGYGYTF.